A selection of T cell receptor beta chains follows, all from one sample in a study of T cell responses to AZD1222 COVID-19 vaccine. Profiled with immunoSEQ multiplex PCR; TCRdb holds only in-frame clones, not every one. Of about 220,000 clones listed, 93% are singletons. Specimen: peripheral blood, collected on day 0 of MenACWY control vaccination. The receptors originated from an adult in good health. CDR3s include the opening cysteine and the closing phenylalanine or tryptophan. A D gene is named only where the DNA matches it firmly. Where a row states a size, it is once, few, many or the class of an expanded clone; other rows omit it.

V gene,J gene,clone size,D gene,CDR3 protein,CDR3 DNA
TRBV28,TRBJ1-5,.,TRBD1,CASSLQGGKNQPQHF,TGTGCCAGCAGTTTACAGGGGGGAAAGAATCAGCCCCAGCATTTT
TRBV6-5,TRBJ1-2,.,.,CASSEGGGWGYTF,TGTGCCAGCAGCGAGGGTGGAGGATGGGGCTACACCTTC
TRBV5-5,TRBJ1-1,.,TRBD1,CASSLPGQGLTEAFF,TGTGCCAGCAGCCTGCCCGGACAGGGACTCACTGAAGCTTTCTTT
TRBV10-3,TRBJ1-1,.,.,CAISDGHRAVAFF,TGTGCCATCAGTGATGGGCACAGGGCGGTAGCTTTCTTT
TRBV9,TRBJ1-4,.,.,CASSVDVRPHSGEKLFF,TGTGCCAGCAGCGTAGATGTGCGACCACACAGTGGGGAAAAACTGTTTTTT
TRBV5-5,TRBJ1-5,once,.,CASSLYSDSNQPQHF,TGTGCCAGCAGCTTGTACAGTGATAGCAATCAGCCCCAGCATTTT
TRBV19,TRBJ2-1,.,.,CASSIGGTAYEQFF,TGTGCCAGTAGTATAGGCGGGACCGCCTATGAGCAGTTCTTC
TRBV6-5,TRBJ1-5,.,TRBD1,CASRADRGTNQPQHF,TGTGCCAGCAGGGCGGACAGGGGAACAAATCAGCCCCAGCATTTT
TRBV6-5,TRBJ1-5,.,TRBD1,CASRRDSYSNQPQHF,TGTGCCAGCCGCCGGGACAGTTATAGCAATCAGCCCCAGCATTTT
TRBV5-5,TRBJ2-7,.,TRBD1,CASSLGQGIYEQYF,TGTGCCAGCAGCTTGGGACAGGGGATCTACGAGCAGTACTTC
TRBV18,TRBJ1-2,.,TRBD1,CASSRGQGVDGYTF,TGTGCCAGCTCAAGGGGACAGGGGGTCGATGGCTACACCTTC
TRBV12-2,TRBJ1-6,.,.,CASLMCSQVYNSPLHF,TGTGCAAGTCTCATGTGCTCGCAGGTCTATAATTCACCCCTCCACTTT
TRBV5-1,TRBJ2-1,.,TRBD1,CASSLRDRANEQFF,TGCGCCAGCAGCCTCCGGGACAGGGCCAATGAGCAGTTCTTC
TRBV19,TRBJ1-1,.,TRBD1,CASRAQGDVTEAFF,TGTGCTAGTAGGGCACAGGGGGACGTCACTGAAGCTTTCTTT
TRBV28,TRBJ2-4,.,.,CASSFLAGNIQYF,TGTGCCAGCAGTTTTCTGGCGGGGAACATTCAGTACTTC
TRBV6-2/TRBV6-3,TRBJ2-1,.,.,CASSLVKGTYNEQFF,TGTGCCAGCAGTTTGGTAAAGGGTACCTACAATGAGCAGTTCTTC
TRBV3-1/TRBV3-2,TRBJ2-1,.,TRBD1,CASSSWQGEFF,TGTGCCAGCAGCTCCTGGCAGGGGGAGTTCTTC
TRBV3-1/TRBV3-2,TRBJ1-1,few,.,CASSRVNTEAFF,TGTGCCAGCAGCCGGGTGAACACTGAAGCTTTCTTT
TRBV28,TRBJ2-1,.,TRBD2,CASGRAGDLYNEQFF,TGTGCCAGCGGCCGAGCGGGGGACCTATACAATGAGCAGTTCTTC
TRBV7-2,TRBJ2-1,.,.,CASSPDPSSYNEQFF,TGTGCCAGCAGCCCGGACCCGAGCTCCTACAATGAGCAGTTCTTC
TRBV6-5,TRBJ1-2,.,TRBD1,CASRPGQGAYGYTF,TGTGCCAGCAGGCCGGGACAGGGGGCCTATGGCTACACCTTC
TRBV29-1,TRBJ1-5,.,.,CSVQSAGRDQPQHF,TGCAGCGTTCAGTCGGCAGGGAGGGATCAGCCCCAGCATTTT
TRBV27,TRBJ1-1,few,.,CASSYSENTEAFF,TGTGCCAGCAGTTACTCAGAGAACACTGAAGCTTTCTTT
TRBV7-6,TRBJ2-3,.,TRBD1,CASSLAGQGTDTQYF,TGTGCCAGCAGCTTAGCGGGACAGGGGACAGATACGCAGTATTTT
TRBV3-1/TRBV3-2,TRBJ1-3,once,.,CASSPGVGSSGNTIYF,TGTGCCAGCAGCCCCGGGGTAGGGTCCTCTGGAAACACCATATATTTT
TRBV7-3,TRBJ1-6,.,.,CASSLTRPGNRNSPLHF,TGTGCCAGCAGCCTTACCCGACCGGGAAATCGTAATTCACCCCTCCACTTT
TRBV5-4,TRBJ1-1,.,TRBD1,CASSWTGASTEAFF,TGTGCCAGCAGCTGGACAGGGGCGAGCACTGAAGCTTTCTTT
TRBV9,TRBJ1-6,.,.,CASSVDSGISPLHF,TGTGCCAGCAGCGTAGATTCAGGGATATCACCCCTCCACTTT
TRBV18,TRBJ1-5,.,.,CASSDLRDGSNQPQHF,TGTGCCAGCTCGGACCTACGGGACGGTAGCAATCAGCCCCAGCATTTT
TRBV25-1,TRBJ1-1,.,.,CASSDRDQGNTEAFF,TGTGCCAGCAGTGACAGGGATCAGGGGAACACTGAAGCTTTCTTT
TRBV3-1/TRBV3-2,TRBJ1-2,once,TRBD1,CASSRQGSNYGYTF,TGTGCCAGCAGCCGACAGGGATCTAACTATGGCTACACCTTC
TRBV18,TRBJ1-4,.,.,CASSPGDLDGEKLFF,TGTGCCAGCTCACCAGGAGACCTGGACGGTGAAAAACTGTTTTTT
TRBV7-2,TRBJ2-7,.,.,CASSPRSDYEQYF,TGTGCCAGCAGCCCCAGGAGCGACTACGAGCAGTACTTC
TRBV30,TRBJ1-1,.,.,CAWGFTGLEAFF,TGTGCCTGGGGTTTTACAGGACTTGAAGCTTTCTTT
TRBV19,TRBJ1-2,.,.,CASSIEQGGSYTF,TGTGCCAGTAGTATCGAACAGGGTGGTAGCTACACCTTC
TRBV6-2/TRBV6-3,TRBJ2-1,once,TRBD2,CASSSPSRWGGVHVDNEQFF,TGTGCCAGCAGCTCTCCCTCCCGTTGGGGGGGGGTTCATGTGGACAATGAGCAGTTCTTC
TRBV13,TRBJ2-7,.,TRBD1,CASSAGTGDEQYF,TGTGCCAGCAGCGCCGGGACAGGGGACGAGCAGTACTTC
TRBV6-5,TRBJ1-5,.,.,CASSYRRGSQPQHF,TGTGCCAGCAGTTACCGGCGGGGTTCTCAGCCCCAGCATTTT
TRBV10-3,TRBJ2-7,.,TRBD1,CAISRGQGYEQYF,TGTGCCATCAGTAGAGGACAGGGATACGAGCAGTACTTC
TRBV5-6,TRBJ1-2,.,.,CASTQGGFGYTF,TGTGCCAGCACCCAAGGGGGATTCGGCTACACCTTC
TRBV19,TRBJ2-7,.,.,CASSIQASYEQYF,TGTGCCAGTAGTATTCAGGCCTCCTACGAGCAGTACTTC
TRBV2,TRBJ2-7,.,.,CASTGRGYEQYF,TGTGCCAGCACGGGACGGGGATACGAGCAGTACTTC
TRBV20-1,TRBJ2-2,.,.,CSARVPGELFF,TGCAGTGCTAGGGTGCCCGGGGAGCTGTTTTTT
TRBV2,TRBJ1-4,.,.,CASSQGWGEKLFF,TGTGCCAGCAGTCAGGGGTGGGGTGAAAAACTGTTTTTT
TRBV7-8,TRBJ2-7,.,TRBD1,CASSPGTGRGEQYF,TGTGCCAGCAGCCCCGGGACAGGGAGGGGCGAGCAGTACTTC
TRBV19,TRBJ2-7,.,.,CASSRTRSLREQYF,TGTGCCAGTAGTCGGACTCGTAGTTTAAGGGAGCAGTACTTC
TRBV9,TRBJ1-3,.,TRBD1,CASSAGTGPGNTIYF,TGTGCCAGCAGCGCCGGGACAGGGCCAGGAAACACCATATATTTT
TRBV30,TRBJ1-1,few,.,CAWSTLDTEAFF,TGTGCCTGGAGTACCCTAGACACTGAAGCTTTCTTT
TRBV21-1,TRBJ2-7,.,.,CASSKAPGYEQYF,TGTGCCAGCAGCAAAGCCCCCGGCTACGAGCAGTACTTC
TRBV30,TRBJ1-1,.,TRBD1,CAWTRTGATEAFF,TGTGCCTGGACTCGGACAGGGGCCACTGAAGCTTTCTTT
TRBV10-3,TRBJ1-1,.,.,CAISESNRGTEAFF,TGTGCCATCAGTGAGTCGAACCGGGGGACTGAAGCTTTCTTT
TRBV10-3,TRBJ1-6,.,TRBD1,CAINTGGETPLHF,TGTGCCATCAATACAGGGGGCGAAACACCCCTCCACTTT
TRBV3-1/TRBV3-2,TRBJ2-7,.,.,CASSQVGRRPYEQYF,TGTGCCAGCAGCCAAGTAGGACGGAGGCCCTACGAGCAGTACTTC
TRBV3-1/TRBV3-2,TRBJ2-6,few,.,CASSQVPSGRPNVLTF,TGTGCCAGCAGCCAAGTACCGTCAGGGCGGCCCAACGTCCTGACTTTC
TRBV7-9,TRBJ1-3,.,.,CAHSLAAAGNTIYF,TGTGCCCATAGCTTAGCGGCAGCGGGAAACACCATATATTTT
TRBV19,TRBJ1-2,.,.,CASDWDYGYTF,TGTGCCAGTGACTGGGACTATGGCTACACCTTC
TRBV7-8,TRBJ1-1,.,TRBD1,CASSLAQGAAEAFF,TGTGCCAGCAGCTTAGCGCAGGGGGCGGCTGAAGCTTTCTTT
TRBV9,TRBJ2-4,few,TRBD2,CASSTTSGGVLAKNIQYF,TGTGCCAGCAGCACGACTAGCGGGGGAGTACTAGCCAAAAACATTCAGTACTTC